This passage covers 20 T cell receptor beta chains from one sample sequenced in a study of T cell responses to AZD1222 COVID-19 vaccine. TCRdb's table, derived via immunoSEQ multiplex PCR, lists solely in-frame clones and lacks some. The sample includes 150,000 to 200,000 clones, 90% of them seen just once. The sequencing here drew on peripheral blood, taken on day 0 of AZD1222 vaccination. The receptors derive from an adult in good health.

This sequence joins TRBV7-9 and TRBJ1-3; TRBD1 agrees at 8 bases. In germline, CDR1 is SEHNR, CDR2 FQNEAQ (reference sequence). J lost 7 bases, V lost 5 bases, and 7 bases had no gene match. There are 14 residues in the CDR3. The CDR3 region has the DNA TGTGCCAGCAGCGTACAGGGGGTGGGGAACACCATATATTTT. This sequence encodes CASSVQGVGNTIYF.

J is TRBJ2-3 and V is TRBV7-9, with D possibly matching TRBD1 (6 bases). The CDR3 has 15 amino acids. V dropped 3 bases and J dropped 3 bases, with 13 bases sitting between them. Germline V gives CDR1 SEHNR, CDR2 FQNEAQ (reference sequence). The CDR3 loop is CASSLQGIYTDTQYF. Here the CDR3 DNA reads TGTGCCAGCAGCTTGCAGGGGATTTATACAGATACGCAGTATTTT.

This CDR3 reads CASSILRGGYTF. The CDR3 nucleotides are TGTGCCAGCAGTATCCTCCGGGGGGGCTACACCTTC. J is TRBJ1-2 and V is TRBV28, with D perhaps TRBD1 (5 bases). CDR3 size: 12 residues. The V gene lost 5 bases and the J gene lost 8 bases, with 12 bases spanning the gap. CDR1 is MDHEN, CDR2 SYDVKM, per germline.

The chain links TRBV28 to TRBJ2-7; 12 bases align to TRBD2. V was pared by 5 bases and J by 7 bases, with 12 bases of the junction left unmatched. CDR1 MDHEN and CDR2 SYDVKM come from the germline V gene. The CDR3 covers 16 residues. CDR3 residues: CASSSPSSGRAQEQYF. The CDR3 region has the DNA TGTGCCAGCAGTAGCCCTTCTAGCGGGAGGGCTCAGGAGCAGTACTTC.

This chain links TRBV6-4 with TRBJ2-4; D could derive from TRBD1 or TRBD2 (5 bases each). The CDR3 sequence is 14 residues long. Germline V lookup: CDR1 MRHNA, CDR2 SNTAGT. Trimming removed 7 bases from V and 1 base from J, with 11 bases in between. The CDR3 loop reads CASTAGAAKNIQYF. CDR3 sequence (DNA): TGTGCCAGCACAGCCGGGGCTGCCAAAAACATTCAGTACTTC.

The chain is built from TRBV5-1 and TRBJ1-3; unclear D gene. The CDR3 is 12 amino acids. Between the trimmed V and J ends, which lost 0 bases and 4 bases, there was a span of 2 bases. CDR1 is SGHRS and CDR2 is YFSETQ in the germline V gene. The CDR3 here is CASSLGGNTIYF. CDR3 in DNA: TGCGCCAGCAGCTTGGGGGGAAACACCATATATTTT. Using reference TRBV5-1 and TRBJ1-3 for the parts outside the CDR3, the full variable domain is KAGVTQTPRYLIKTRGQQVTLSCSPISGHRSVSWYQQTPGQGLQFLFEYFSETQRNKGNFPGRFSGRQFSNSRSEMNVSTLELGDSALYLCASSLGGNTIYFGEGSWLTVV.

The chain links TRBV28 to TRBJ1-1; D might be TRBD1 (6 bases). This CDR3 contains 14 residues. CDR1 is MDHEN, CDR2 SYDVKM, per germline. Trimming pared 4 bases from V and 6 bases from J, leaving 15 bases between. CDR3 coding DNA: TGTGCCAGCAGTTCAGGGGCCTTTATCCCTGAAGCTTTCTTT. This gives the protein CASSSGAFIPEAFF.

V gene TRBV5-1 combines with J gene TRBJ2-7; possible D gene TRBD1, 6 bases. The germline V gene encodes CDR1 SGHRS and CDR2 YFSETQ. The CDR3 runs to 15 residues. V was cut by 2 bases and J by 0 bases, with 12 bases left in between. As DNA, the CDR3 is TGCGCCAGCAGCTTCAGTCCAGGGGCCTCCTACGAGCAGTACTTC. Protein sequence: CASSFSPGASYEQYF. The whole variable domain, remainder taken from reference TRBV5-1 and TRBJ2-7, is KAGVTQTPRYLIKTRGQQVTLSCSPISGHRSVSWYQQTPGQGLQFLFEYFSETQRNKGNFPGRFSGRQFSNSRSEMNVSTLELGDSALYLCASSFSPGASYEQYFGPGTRLTVT.

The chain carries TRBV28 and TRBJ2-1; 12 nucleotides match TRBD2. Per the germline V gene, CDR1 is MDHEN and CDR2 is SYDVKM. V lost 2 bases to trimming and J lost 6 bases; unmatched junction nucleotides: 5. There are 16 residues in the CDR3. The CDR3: CASSLGGLAGSNEQFF. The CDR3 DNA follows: TGTGCCAGCAGTTTAGGCGGACTAGCGGGAAGCAATGAGCAGTTCTTC.

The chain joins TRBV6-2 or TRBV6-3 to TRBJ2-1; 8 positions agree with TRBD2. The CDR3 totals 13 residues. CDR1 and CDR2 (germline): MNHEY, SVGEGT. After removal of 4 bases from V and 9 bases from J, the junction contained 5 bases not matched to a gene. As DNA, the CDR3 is TGTGCCAGCAGTTTACGGACTAGCAGTGAGCAGTTCTTC. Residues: CASSLRTSSEQFF.

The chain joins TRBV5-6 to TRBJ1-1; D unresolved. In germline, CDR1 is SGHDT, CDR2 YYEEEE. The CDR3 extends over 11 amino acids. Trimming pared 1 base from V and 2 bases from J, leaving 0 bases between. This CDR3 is CASSLNTEAFF. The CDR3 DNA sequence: TGTGCCAGCAGCTTGAACACTGAAGCTTTCTTT.

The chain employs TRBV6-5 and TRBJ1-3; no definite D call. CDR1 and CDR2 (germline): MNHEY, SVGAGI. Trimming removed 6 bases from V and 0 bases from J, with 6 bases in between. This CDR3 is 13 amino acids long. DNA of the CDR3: TGTGCCAGCAGGACCAGCTCTGGAAACACCATATATTTT. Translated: CASRTSSGNTIYF.

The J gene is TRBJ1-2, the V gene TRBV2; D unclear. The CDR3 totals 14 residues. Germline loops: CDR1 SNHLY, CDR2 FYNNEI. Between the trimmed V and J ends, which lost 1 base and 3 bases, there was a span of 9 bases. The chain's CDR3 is CASSEGWRDYGYTF. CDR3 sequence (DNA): TGTGCCAGCAGTGAAGGTTGGAGGGACTATGGCTACACCTTC.

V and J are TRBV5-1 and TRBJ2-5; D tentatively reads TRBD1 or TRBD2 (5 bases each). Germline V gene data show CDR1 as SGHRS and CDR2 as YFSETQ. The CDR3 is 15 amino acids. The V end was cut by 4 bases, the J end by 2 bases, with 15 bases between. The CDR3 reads CASSPSPGQQETQYF. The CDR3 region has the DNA TGCGCCAGCAGCCCCTCCCCGGGGCAGCAAGAGACCCAGTACTTC. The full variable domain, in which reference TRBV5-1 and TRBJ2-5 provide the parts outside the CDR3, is KAGVTQTPRYLIKTRGQQVTLSCSPISGHRSVSWYQQTPGQGLQFLFEYFSETQRNKGNFPGRFSGRQFSNSRSEMNVSTLELGDSALYLCASSPSPGQQETQYFGPGTRLLVL.

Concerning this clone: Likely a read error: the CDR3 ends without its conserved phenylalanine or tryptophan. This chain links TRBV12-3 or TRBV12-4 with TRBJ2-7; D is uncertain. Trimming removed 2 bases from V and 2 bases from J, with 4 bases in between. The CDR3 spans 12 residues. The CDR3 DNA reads TGTGCCAGCAGTTTAATGCCCTACGAGCAGTACCTC. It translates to CASSLMPYEQYL.

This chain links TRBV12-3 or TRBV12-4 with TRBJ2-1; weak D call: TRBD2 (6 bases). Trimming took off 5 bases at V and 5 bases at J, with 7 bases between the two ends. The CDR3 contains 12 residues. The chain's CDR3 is CASSTGDNEQFF. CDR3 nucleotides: TGTGCCAGCAGTACGGGGGACAATGAGCAGTTCTTC.

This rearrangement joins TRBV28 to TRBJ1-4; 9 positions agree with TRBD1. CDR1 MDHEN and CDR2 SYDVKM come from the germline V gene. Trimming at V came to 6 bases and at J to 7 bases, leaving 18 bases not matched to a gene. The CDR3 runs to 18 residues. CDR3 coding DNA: TGTGCCAGCAGGGATAGACCCGGGACAGGGTTAGTAGGTGAAAAACTGTTTTTT. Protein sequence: CASRDRPGTGLVGEKLFF.

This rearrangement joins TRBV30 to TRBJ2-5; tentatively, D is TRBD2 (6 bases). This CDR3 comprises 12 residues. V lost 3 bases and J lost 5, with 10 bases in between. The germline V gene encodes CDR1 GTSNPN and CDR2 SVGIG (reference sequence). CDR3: CAWSLGRETQYF. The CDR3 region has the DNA TGTGCCTGGAGCTTGGGGAGGGAGACCCAGTACTTC. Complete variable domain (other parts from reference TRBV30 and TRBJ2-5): SQTIHQWPATLVQPVGSPLSLECTVEGTSNPNLYWYRQAAGRGLQLLFYSVGIGQISSEVPQNLSASRPQDRQFILSSKKLLLSDSGFYLCAWSLGRETQYFGPGTRLLVL.

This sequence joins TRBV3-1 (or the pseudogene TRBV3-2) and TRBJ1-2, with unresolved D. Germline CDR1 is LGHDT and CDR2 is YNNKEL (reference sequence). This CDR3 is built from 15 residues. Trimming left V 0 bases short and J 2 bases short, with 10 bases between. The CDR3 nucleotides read TGTGCCAGCAGCCAAGACGCCATGGGGAACTATGGCTACACCTTC. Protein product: CASSQDAMGNYGYTF.

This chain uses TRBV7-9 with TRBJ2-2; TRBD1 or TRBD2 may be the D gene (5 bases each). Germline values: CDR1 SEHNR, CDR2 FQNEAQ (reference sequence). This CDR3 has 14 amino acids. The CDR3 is CVSEVRVDTGELFF. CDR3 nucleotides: TGTGTGTCGGAGGTCAGGGTGGACACCGGGGAGCTGTTTTTT.